One sample yielded the 32 T cell receptor beta chains listed below, sequenced in a study of blood T cell repertoires in COVID-19. Libraries were prepared by immunoSEQ multiplex PCR; TCRdb keeps only in-frame clonotypes and omits some of them. Altogether some 200,000 clones are present, roughly 76% being singletons, with the ten largest covering around 8.1%. Sample: peripheral blood. The receptors stem from a woman aged 50 to 60 with active or convalescent COVID-19.

The V and J genes are TRBV11-2 and TRBJ1-6; possibly TRBD1 for D (5 bases). CDR3 length: 14 residues. Per germline, CDR1 SGHAT and CDR2 FQNNGV. V dropped 5 bases and J dropped 4 bases, with 9 bases sitting between them. The CDR3 sequence: CASSTGTYNSPLHF. The CDR3 DNA is TGTGCCAGCAGCACCGGGACTTATAATTCACCCCTCCACTTT.

This sequence joins TRBV19 and TRBJ1-5; D is perhaps TRBD1 (5 bases). The CDR3 consists of 14 residues. The germline CDR1 and CDR2 sequences are LNHDA and SQIVND (reference sequence). Trimming left V 5 bases short and J 4 bases short, with 12 bases between. The CDR3: CASSHGGINQPQHF. DNA for the CDR3: TGTGCCAGTAGTCACGGGGGGATTAATCAGCCCCAGCATTTT.

The rearrangement links TRBV7-8 to TRBJ1-1; 10 bases are shared with TRBD1. With V trimmed by 5 bases and J by 3 bases, 3 bases remained unmatched. This CDR3 region has 14 residues. Germline CDR1 is SGHVS and CDR2 is FQNEAQ. CDR3 coding DNA: TGTGCCAGCAGCAGGACAGGGGGTGACACTGAAGCTTTCTTT. Translating it yields CASSRTGGDTEAFF.

In its sample, this clone was seen many times. This chain links TRBV5-6 with TRBJ1-2; a possible D gene is TRBD1 (6 bases). CDR1 is SGHDT, CDR2 YYEEEE, per germline. Trimming stripped 2 bases from V and 0 bases from J, with 8 bases between. The CDR3 has 14 residues. The DNA of the CDR3 is TGTGCCAGCAGCTTAGGACAGTCTAACTATGGCTACACCTTC. This translates into CASSLGQSNYGYTF.

The gene calls are TRBV30 and TRBJ1-3; 10 bases fit TRBD1. Germline CDR1 is GTSNPN and CDR2 is SVGIG (reference sequence). This CDR3 contains 15 residues. Trimming cost V 2 bases and J 5 bases; bases outside gene matches: 6. The CDR3 nucleotides are TGTGCCTGGAGTCCTTGGGGACAGGGGAGAAACACCATATATTTT. Protein product: CAWSPWGQGRNTIYF. Using reference TRBV30 and TRBJ1-3 for the parts outside the CDR3, the full variable domain is SQTIHQWPATLVQPVGSPLSLECTVEGTSNPNLYWYRQAAGRGLQLLFYSVGIGQISSEVPQNLSASRPQDRQFILSSKKLLLSDSGFYLCAWSPWGQGRNTIYFGEGSWLTVV.

This chain joins TRBV5-4 and TRBJ1-4, with TRBD1 as a possible D gene (6 bases). CDR1 and CDR2 (germline): SGHNT, YYREEE (reference sequence). The CDR3 is 15 residues long. Trimming removed 2 bases from V and 6 bases from J, with 14 bases in between. The CDR3 DNA reads TGTGCCAGCAGCTTCCAGGGGCTCCGGGATGAAAAACTGTTTTTT. Its translation is CASSFQGLRDEKLFF.

The rearrangement joins TRBV7-2 to TRBJ2-5; 8 bases align to TRBD2. The CDR3 extends over 16 amino acids. Germline assignment: CDR1 SGHTA and CDR2 FQGNSA. V shed 0 bases and J 5 bases; nucleotides not matched to a gene: 8. The CDR3 DNA sequence: TGTGCCAGCAGCTTAGCGCGTCGGGGGGGCAGTGAGACCCAGTACTTC. Translation: CASSLARRGGSETQYF.

V usage is TRBV19 and J usage is TRBJ2-6; 9 nucleotides agree with TRBD1. The CDR3 runs 17 residues. Germline V gives CDR1 LNHDA, CDR2 SQIVND (reference sequence). V was pared by 5 bases and J by 0 bases, with 5 bases of the junction left unmatched. CDR3 in amino acids: CASSPGQGSSGANVLTF. DNA for the CDR3: TGTGCCAGTAGTCCGGGACAGGGTTCCTCTGGGGCCAACGTCCTGACTTTC.

The CDR3 bases are TGTGCCAGTAGTATGGGCCGGGGACAGCCCTACGAGCAGTACTTC. Its protein product is CASSMGRGQPYEQYF. V gene TRBV19 combines with J gene TRBJ2-7; TRBD1 matches 7 bases. Germline values: CDR1 LNHDA, CDR2 SQIVND (reference sequence). This CDR3 is 15 amino acids long. The V and J ends lost 3 bases and 2 bases, in that order; junction bases with no gene match: 7. Supplemented by reference TRBV19 and TRBJ2-7, the full variable domain reads DGGITQSPKYLFRKEGQNVTLSCEQNLNHDAMYWYRQDPGQGLRLIYYSQIVNDFQKGDIAEGYSVSREKKESFPLTVTSAQKNPTAFYLCASSMGRGQPYEQYFGPGTRLTVT.

The V gene is TRBV30, the J gene TRBJ1-4; 12 bases line up with TRBD1. This CDR3 spans 17 amino acids. V lost 5 bases to trimming and J lost 8 bases; unmatched junction nucleotides: 15. From germline, CDR1 is GTSNPN and CDR2 SVGIG (reference sequence). Here the CDR3 DNA reads TGTGCCTGGGGGGCCGATGGGACAGGGGGCTATGGGGAAAAACTGTTTTTT. This sequence encodes CAWGADGTGGYGEKLFF.

V and J are TRBV28 and TRBJ2-1; the match to TRBD1 covers 11 bases. In germline, CDR1 is MDHEN, CDR2 SYDVKM. The CDR3 has 15 residues. The ends lost 8 bases at V and 10 bases at J; junction bases unmatched: 13. The CDR3 nucleotides read TGTGCCAGCGCGTTGCCCGGACAGGGGGCCAGGGAGCAGTTCTTC. Its protein is CASALPGQGAREQFF. Complete variable domain (other parts from reference TRBV28 and TRBJ2-1): DVKVTQSSRYLVKRTGEKVFLECVQDMDHENMFWYRQDPGLGLRLIYFSYDVKMKEKGDIPEGYSVSREKKERFSLILESASTNQTSMYLCASALPGQGAREQFFGPGTRLTVL.

The J gene is TRBJ1-2, the V gene TRBV5-6; possible D gene TRBD1, 5 bases. Trimming stripped 1 base from V and 1 base from J, with 8 bases between. Germline V gives CDR1 SGHDT, CDR2 YYEEEE. CDR3 length: 14 residues. The CDR3 is CASSLIQGNYGYTF. The CDR3 DNA reads as TGTGCCAGCAGCTTGATTCAGGGTAACTATGGCTACACCTTC.

The CDR3 spells CASSPSGGRHTEAFF. In DNA form, the CDR3 reads TGCGCCAGCAGCCCCTCAGGTGGGCGCCACACTGAAGCTTTCTTT. V is TRBV5-1 and J is TRBJ1-1; D unclear. CDR3 size: 15 residues. CDR1 and CDR2 (germline): SGHRS, YFSETQ. The V gene lost 4 bases and the J gene lost 3 bases, with 16 bases spanning the gap.

This clone has just a few counts. The chain recombines TRBV6-5 with TRBJ2-1; D may be TRBD1 (6 bases). V was trimmed by 6 bases and J by 3 bases, leaving 9 bases between them. Germline V CDR1 and CDR2: MNHEY, SVGAGI. The CDR3 has 13 residues. The CDR3 is CASRGAYYNEQFF. CDR3 nucleotide sequence: TGTGCCAGCAGGGGGGCCTACTACAATGAGCAGTTCTTC.

The genes are TRBV28 and TRBJ1-2, with D perhaps matching TRBD1 (6 bases). Germline V CDR1 and CDR2: MDHEN, SYDVKM. CDR3 length equals 15 residues. V was cut by 6 bases and J by 8 bases, with 22 bases left in between. In nucleotides, the CDR3 is TGTGCCAGCAGCCCAGGGGACGCCACAGGGTTAGGCTACACCTTC. It codes for CASSPGDATGLGYTF.

The chain employs TRBV4-3 and TRBJ1-1, with D possibly being TRBD1 (6 bases). The CDR3 has 15 amino acids. Germline V CDR1 and CDR2: LGHNA, YSLEER. The V end lost 0 bases, the J end lost 6 bases, and 14 bases lay between the germline ends. CDR3 protein: CASSQDPQGSAEAFF. The CDR3 DNA follows: TGCGCCAGCAGCCAAGATCCCCAGGGGTCCGCTGAAGCTTTCTTT.

This clone was seen only a few times. This chain joins TRBV7-2 and TRBJ2-7, with D possibly matching TRBD1 (7 bases). Looked up from germline, CDR1 is SGHTA and CDR2 is FQGNSA. This CDR3 is built from 15 residues. The ends were cut back, 1 base at V and 2 bases at J, with 12 bases in the middle. As DNA, the CDR3 is TGTGCCAGCAGCTTAGAGGGGGGACAGACCTACGAGCAGTACTTC. This sequence encodes CASSLEGGQTYEQYF.

The chain employs TRBV4-1 and TRBJ1-1, with unresolved D. The CDR3 sequence is 13 residues long. The germline CDR1 and CDR2 sequences are MGHRA and YSYEKL. V lost 2 bases and J lost 11, with 15 bases in between. CDR3 in amino acids: CASSQSEGWAAFF. In DNA, the CDR3 is TGCGCCAGCAGCCAAAGCGAGGGATGGGCGGCTTTCTTT.

V gene TRBV9 combines with J gene TRBJ1-1, with D tentatively TRBD1 (6 bases). From germline, CDR1 is SGDLS and CDR2 YYNGEE. V shed 4 bases and J shed 2 bases, with 15 bases lying between them. The CDR3 has 15 residues. CDR3 nucleotide sequence: TGTGCCAGCAGCTCCCAGACAGGTCGTAACACTGAAGCTTTCTTT. It translates to CASSSQTGRNTEAFF.

This clone was picked up a small number of times. The chain employs TRBV25-1 and TRBJ2-7; D is uncertain. V was trimmed by 4 bases and J by 3 bases, leaving 4 bases between them. Germline V lookup: CDR1 MGHDK, CDR2 SYGVNS. The CDR3 runs to 11 residues. The CDR3 here is CASSVVYEQYF. CDR3 DNA: TGTGCCAGCAGTGTAGTCTACGAGCAGTACTTC.

The chain links TRBV6-2 or TRBV6-3 to TRBJ2-3; D is undetermined. The CDR3 extends over 15 amino acids. The germline V gene encodes CDR1 MNHEY and CDR2 SVGEGT. V was cut by 6 bases and J by 6 bases, with 19 bases left in between. CDR3 amino acids: CASSFTTSERDTQYF. The CDR3 DNA reads as TGTGCCAGCAGCTTCACTACCAGCGAGAGGGATACGCAGTATTTT.

The rearrangement joins TRBV2 to TRBJ2-7; TRBD1 is a possible D gene (6 bases). V was pared by 5 bases and J by 6 bases, with 14 bases between. Germline CDR1 is SNHLY and CDR2 is FYNNEI. The CDR3 is 13 residues long. The DNA for the CDR3 is TGTGCCAGCAGTCAGGGCACAGGGCGCGAGCAGTACTTC. Translated: CASSQGTGREQYF.

The gene calls are TRBV30 and TRBJ2-2; 8 bases map to TRBD2. V shed 3 bases, J shed 4 bases, and the junction held 7 bases outside the gene matches. Germline V gene data show CDR1 as GTSNPN and CDR2 as SVGIG (reference sequence). This CDR3 is built from 15 residues. The CDR3 here is CAWRAGGIGTGELFF. The CDR3 DNA sequence: TGTGCCTGGAGGGCGGGGGGCATAGGCACCGGGGAGCTGTTTTTT.

This chain uses TRBV11-2 with TRBJ1-1, with TRBD1 identical over 7 bases. Germline V gene lookup returns CDR1 SGHAT and CDR2 FQNNGV. This CDR3 region has 11 residues. V shed 8 bases, J shed 11 bases, and the junction held 8 bases outside the gene matches. CDR3 loop: CASFGPRGAFF. The CDR3 nucleotides read TGTGCCAGCTTCGGGCCCAGGGGGGCTTTCTTT. The variable domain in full, with the rest retrieved from reference TRBV11-2 and TRBJ1-1, is EAGVAQSPRYKIIEKRQSVAFWCNPISGHATLYWYQQILGQGPKLLIQFQNNGVVDDSQLPKDRFSAERLKGVDSTLKIQPAKLEDSAVYLCASFGPRGAFFGQGTRLTVV.

The genes are TRBV7-9 and TRBJ2-1; 8 nucleotides agree with TRBD1. The junction had 11 bases not matched to a gene; V was cut back by 5 bases and J by 8 bases. Germline V CDR1 and CDR2: SEHNR, FQNEAQ (reference sequence). The CDR3 has 15 residues. The CDR3 DNA sequence: TGTGCCAGCAGCGCTAGTTGGACAGGGATGGATGAGCAGTTCTTC. Translated, it gives CASSASWTGMDEQFF.

This chain joins TRBV19 and TRBJ1-1, with D possibly matching TRBD1 (6 bases). V was shortened by 5 bases and J by 0 bases, with 13 bases between the two germline ends. Germline CDR1 reads LNHDA; CDR2 reads SQIVND (reference sequence). This CDR3 is built from 15 residues. The DNA of the CDR3 is TGTGCCAGTAGTCCCAGGGGCCCCATGAACACTGAAGCTTTCTTT. It is translated as CASSPRGPMNTEAFF.

The rearrangement joins TRBV2 to TRBJ1-1; a possible D gene is TRBD1 (5 bases). The CDR3 extends over 13 amino acids. V lost 9 bases and J lost 3, with 14 bases in between. Germline lookup yields CDR1 SNHLY and CDR2 FYNNEI. The DNA of the CDR3 is TGTGCCAGTAACAGGCTTAGGGACACTGAAGCTTTCTTT. Its translation: CASNRLRDTEAFF.

CDR3 in amino acids: CASSRGGQINTEAFF. In DNA, the CDR3 is TGTGCCAGCAGCCGAGGCGGACAGATTAACACTGAAGCTTTCTTT. This chain joins TRBV4-2 and TRBJ1-1; a weak D match, TRBD1 (6 bases). CDR3 length: 15 amino acids. Germline loops: CDR1 LGHNA, CDR2 YNFKEQ. Between the trimmed V and J ends, which lost 4 bases and 2 bases, there was a span of 14 bases.

The CDR3 bases are TGTGCCTGGAATGGACTAGCGGAAGAGACCCAGTACTTC. Its translation: CAWNGLAEETQYF. J is TRBJ2-5 and V is TRBV30; 10 bases line up with TRBD2. CDR3 length equals 13 residues. V dropped 4 bases and J dropped 3; count of bases not matched to a gene: 2. The germline V gene has CDR1 GTSNPN and CDR2 SVGIG (reference sequence).

The chain links TRBV19 to TRBJ1-5; D not certain. The germline V gene has CDR1 LNHDA and CDR2 SQIVND (reference sequence). V lost 7 bases and J 1 base, leaving 17 bases between the germline ends. CDR3 length equals 16 residues. This chain's CDR3 is CASTPGRGISNQPQHF. DNA for the CDR3: TGTGCCAGTACCCCTGGGCGGGGAATCAGCAATCAGCCCCAGCATTTT.

The rearrangement uses TRBV7-3 and TRBJ1-3; D is unclear. The CDR3 runs to 15 residues. Trimming pared 2 bases from V and 4 bases from J, leaving 12 bases between. From germline, CDR1 is SGHTA and CDR2 FQGTGA. CDR3 bases: TGTGCCAGCAGCTTAGCAGGACTAGGAGGAAACACCATATATTTT. Amino acid sequence: CASSLAGLGGNTIYF.

In regard to this clone: The conserved phenylalanine or tryptophan is not found at the CDR3 terminus, so this likely reflects a read error. The DNA is omitted, as the CDR3 cannot be located on it reliably, and the CDR3 follows TCRdb's listing. V is TRBV6-1 and J is TRBJ1-1. A total of 12 residues make up the CDR3, ends included. Germline assignment: CDR1 MNHNS and CDR2 SASEGT. The CDR3 loop is CASSEGVRAPVS.